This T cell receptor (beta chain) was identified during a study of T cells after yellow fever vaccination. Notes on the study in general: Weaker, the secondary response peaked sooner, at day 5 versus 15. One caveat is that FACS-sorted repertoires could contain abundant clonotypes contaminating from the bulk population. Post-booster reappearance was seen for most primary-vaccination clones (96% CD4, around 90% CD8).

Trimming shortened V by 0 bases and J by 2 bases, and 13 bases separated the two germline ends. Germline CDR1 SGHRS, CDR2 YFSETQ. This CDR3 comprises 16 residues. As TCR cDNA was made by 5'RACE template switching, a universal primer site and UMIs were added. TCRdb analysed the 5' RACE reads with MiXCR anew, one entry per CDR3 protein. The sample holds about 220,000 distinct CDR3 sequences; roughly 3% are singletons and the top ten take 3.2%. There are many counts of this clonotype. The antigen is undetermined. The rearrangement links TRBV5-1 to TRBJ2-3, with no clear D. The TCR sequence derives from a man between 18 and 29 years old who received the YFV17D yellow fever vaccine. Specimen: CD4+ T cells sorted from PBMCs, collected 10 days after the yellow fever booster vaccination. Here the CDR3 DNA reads TGCGCCAGCAGCTTGGCTGGGCCTTTATACACAGATACGCAGTATTTT. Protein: CASSLAGPLYTDTQYF.